The entry that follows covers one T cell receptor (beta chain) sequence. Antigen unknown. Germline CDR1 and CDR2: SGHRS and YFSETQ. V was clipped by 1 base and J by 4 bases; unmatched bases: 8. The CDR3 runs to 15 residues. Produced via immunoSEQ multiplex PCR; TCRdb's table is partial and in-frame only. The sample records roughly 2.1 million clones, just over 90% being singletons. The sample originates from a study of shared clonotypes between healthy human individuals. The overall study: Researchers assigned three CD4 naive, three CD4 memory, two CD8 naive and one CD8 memory plate to each donor.

General study points: Donor scarcity curtailed the genetic and exposure-history diversity represented herein. The study found about 5% of naive CD4 clonotypes shared across a few donors.

Naive CD8 cells lacked CD45RO and underwent positive selection for CCR7, leaving out terminally differentiated effector memory CD45RA+ cells. Sequences were obtained from naive CD8+ T cells from PBMCs. The TCR originated in a man aged 18 to 30 in good health. Some clones in this sample may be carry-over from other donors' samples. This sequence joins TRBV5-1 and TRBJ2-7, with 7 nucleotides matching TRBD1. In DNA form, the CDR3 reads TGCGCCAGCAGCTTGAGGACAGGCACCCCATACGAGCAGTACTTC. This codes for CASSLRTGTPYEQYF.